Sequencing of this T cell receptor beta chain was carried out in a study of tumor-infiltrating lymphocytes in oesophageal squamous cell carcinoma. The germline gives CDR1 SGHTA, CDR2 FQGNSA. The CDR3 is 13 amino acids. Deletions cut 5 bases from V and 6 bases from J, with 14 bases between. TCRdb called the PCR reads again in MiXCR, with one record for every CDR3 protein. The top ten clones hold roughly a third of a sample with under 20,000 distinct CDR3 sequences, 40% to 55% of them seen once. The chain recombines TRBV7-2 with TRBJ2-7; D gene unclear. The sample was normal esophageal tissue next to the tumor. The clonotype was recovered from a female donor with esophageal squamous cell carcinoma. CDR3 sequence: CASSPYRGVEQYF. CDR3 in DNA: TGTGCCAGCAGCCCGTACAGAGGAGTCGAGCAGTACTTC.